The 18 T cell receptor beta chains presented below share a single source sample, sequenced in a study of T cell responses to AZD1222 COVID-19 vaccine. Generated by immunoSEQ multiplex PCR, the TCRdb table keeps only in-frame clones and is missing some. The sample includes 150,000 to 200,000 clones, 90% to 95% of them seen just once. The source was peripheral blood, collected on day 0 of AZD1222 vaccination. The receptors here all came from an adult in good health.

The rearrangement links TRBV15 to TRBJ2-1, with D possibly matching TRBD2 (6 bases). V was trimmed by 3 bases and J by 0 bases, leaving 12 bases between them. Germline assignment: CDR1 LNHNV and CDR2 YYDKDF (reference sequence). This CDR3 is built from 16 residues. The CDR3 sequence: CATSRSGTHSYNEQFF. CDR3 nucleotide sequence: TGTGCCACCAGCAGGTCCGGGACTCACTCCTACAATGAGCAGTTCTTC.

In its sample, this clone was seen once. The rearrangement links TRBV28 to TRBJ1-4; D call uncertain. The V and J ends lost 3 bases and 4 bases respectively, with 12 bases between them. The CDR3 runs 15 residues. Germline V CDR1 and CDR2: MDHEN, SYDVKM. The CDR3 DNA is TGTGCCAGCAGTTTGATGGCAGTCCTTAATGAAAAACTGTTTTTT. Translation gives CASSLMAVLNEKLFF.

V and J are TRBV7-2 and TRBJ2-7; D is possibly TRBD1 (5 bases). Trimming left V 5 bases short and J 2 bases short, with 10 bases between. Germline V gene sequence: CDR1 SGHTA, CDR2 FQGNSA. The CDR3 has 13 residues. The CDR3 loop is CASSIDRAYEQYF. The CDR3 DNA sequence: TGTGCCAGCAGCATTGACAGAGCCTACGAGCAGTACTTC.

The chain employs TRBV25-1 and TRBJ2-7; a possible D gene is TRBD2 (5 bases). The V gene lost 1 base and the J gene lost 2 bases, with 12 bases spanning the gap. Germline V gene lookup returns CDR1 MGHDK and CDR2 SYGVNS. The CDR3 totals 15 residues. This CDR3 is CASSELSGIAYEQYF. The CDR3 DNA sequence: TGTGCCAGCAGTGAATTATCCGGGATCGCCTACGAGCAGTACTTC.

The V call is TRBV14, the J call TRBJ1-1; D is undetermined. This CDR3 is 13 amino acids long. Deletions cut 0 bases from V and 10 bases from J, with 12 bases between. Germline values: CDR1 SGHDN, CDR2 FVKESK. CDR3 sequence reads: CASSQDFSWVAFF. The CDR3 coding sequence is TGTGCCAGCAGCCAAGACTTCAGTTGGGTAGCTTTCTTT.

Details on this clone: One end of the junction varies from germline; a read error may be responsible. The chain is built from TRBV14 and TRBJ2-7; D is perhaps TRBD1 or TRBD2 (6 bases each). CDR1 is SGHDN and CDR2 is FVKESK in the germline V gene. There are 12 residues in the CDR3. The CDR3 DNA reads TGTGCCAGCAACCGGCCGGGGGCGGATCGGGACTTC. This sequence encodes CASNRPGADRDF.

V is TRBV7-2 and J is TRBJ1-1, with D unresolved. Germline V CDR1 and CDR2: SGHTA, FQGNSA. Deletions cut 1 base from V and 10 bases from J, with 10 bases between. The CDR3 loop spans 12 amino acids. CDR3 loop: CASSLVKGRAFF. For the CDR3, the DNA is TGTGCCAGCAGCTTAGTCAAGGGAAGAGCTTTCTTT.

The V and J genes are TRBV27 and TRBJ1-1; TRBD1 might be the D (6 bases). The CDR3 runs 15 residues. Germline assignment: CDR1 MNHEY and CDR2 SMNVEV (reference sequence). With 0 bases removed from V and 4 bases from J, the gap between germline ends came to 12 bases. For the CDR3, the DNA is TGTGCCAGCAGTTTATCGAAGGGGGGATTCACTGAAGCTTTCTTT. It codes for CASSLSKGGFTEAFF.

This chain links TRBV5-4 with TRBJ1-2, with a possible D match to TRBD1 (5 bases). This CDR3 contains 13 residues. V lost 4 bases and J lost 7, with 14 bases in between. Germline V gives CDR1 SGHNT, CDR2 YYREEE (reference sequence). The chain's CDR3 is CASSPDSAVGYTF. DNA of the CDR3: TGTGCCAGCAGCCCTGACAGCGCGGTTGGCTACACCTTC. The full variable domain, with the rest looked up from reference TRBV5-4 and TRBJ1-2, is ETGVTQSPTHLIKTRGQQVTLRCSSQSGHNTVSWYQQALGQGPQFIFQYYREEENGRGNFPPRFSGLQFPNYSSELNVNALELDDSALYLCASSPDSAVGYTFGSGTRLTVV.

This clone was counted a few times. V gene TRBV28 combines with J gene TRBJ1-5, with 9 bases fitting TRBD1. The V segment lost 5 bases and the J segment 3 bases; nucleotides outside the gene matches: 14. CDR1 is MDHEN and CDR2 is SYDVKM in the germline V gene. This CDR3 has 18 residues. The CDR3 spells CASSLFKRGTGPNQPQHF. CDR3 DNA sequence: TGTGCCAGCAGTCTTTTCAAAAGGGGGACAGGGCCCAATCAGCCCCAGCATTTT.

The genes are TRBV11-3 and TRBJ2-3, with unresolved D. V lost 5 bases to trimming and J lost 0 bases, with 9 bases between them. The CDR3 consists of 14 residues. Germline V gene data show CDR1 as SGHNT and CDR2 as YENEEA. Here the CDR3 reads CASSQTGSTDTQYF. As DNA, the CDR3 is TGTGCCAGCAGCCAAACTGGCAGCACAGATACGCAGTATTTT.

The chain carries TRBV10-3 and TRBJ1-2; 8 bases map to TRBD1. This CDR3 region has 15 residues. CDR1 and CDR2 (germline): ENHRY, SYGVKD. The ends lost 3 bases at V and 5 bases at J; junction bases unmatched: 8. The CDR3 DNA reads TGTGCCATCAGTGACCACGGACAGGGCGGGTATGGCTACACCTTC. It specifies CAISDHGQGGYGYTF.

CDR3: CASSDMNNYGYTF. The CDR3 DNA is TGTGCCAGCAGTGACATGAATAACTATGGCTACACCTTC. The gene calls are TRBV6-1 and TRBJ1-2; no reliable D call. The CDR3 length is 13 residues. Trimming removed 3 bases from V and 1 base from J, with 6 bases in between. The germline CDR1 and CDR2 sequences are MNHNS and SASEGT.

The chain combines TRBV19 with TRBJ2-7; 10 nucleotides align to TRBD1. Trimming removed 5 bases from V and 5 bases from J; junction bases left unmatched: 3. The CDR3 sequence is 13 residues long. Germline-derived CDR1 and CDR2 are LNHDA and SQIVND (reference sequence). The CDR3 DNA is TGTGCCAGTAGTCGGGACAGGGGCGACGAGCAGTACTTC. Translating gives CASSRDRGDEQYF.

This sequence joins TRBV3-1 (or the pseudogene TRBV3-2) and TRBJ2-1; D gene ambiguous. V was shortened by 4 bases and J by 4 bases, with 5 bases between the two germline ends. The CDR3 is 12 amino acids. Germline loops: CDR1 LGHDT, CDR2 YNNKEL (reference sequence). CDR3 coding DNA: TGTGCCAGCAGCCTCTATTACAATGAGCAGTTCTTC. This sequence encodes CASSLYYNEQFF.

The gene calls are TRBV5-1 and TRBJ1-2; D might be TRBD1 (5 bases). CDR1 and CDR2 (germline): SGHRS, YFSETQ. Trimming pared 4 bases from V and 8 bases from J, leaving 15 bases between. The CDR3 is 13 residues long. In DNA form, the CDR3 reads TGCGCCAGCAGCGATGGGCCGCAGGGAGGCTACACCTTC. It encodes CASSDGPQGGYTF.

The chain links TRBV6-2 or TRBV6-3 to TRBJ2-7, with TRBD2 as a possible D gene (5 bases). This CDR3 is 14 amino acids long. V gave up 4 bases and J gave up 3 bases, with 13 bases separating them. CDR1 is MNHEY, CDR2 SVGEGT, per germline. In DNA, the CDR3 is TGTGCCAGCAGTTCCCCCGGGAAGGACTACGAGCAGTACTTC. This translates into CASSSPGKDYEQYF.

This clone came up once. V gene TRBV9 combines with J gene TRBJ2-7, with D possibly matching TRBD1 (5 bases). CDR3 length: 13 residues. V was trimmed by 0 bases and J by 3 bases, leaving 7 bases between them. Germline V CDR1 and CDR2: SGDLS, YYNGEE. The CDR3 spells CASSVDRIYEQYF. Here the CDR3 DNA reads TGTGCCAGCAGCGTAGACAGGATCTACGAGCAGTACTTC. The full variable domain, in which reference TRBV9 and TRBJ2-7 provide the parts outside the CDR3, is DSGVTQTPKHLITATGQRVTLRCSPRSGDLSVYWYQQSLDQGLQFLIQYYNGEERAKGNILERFSAQQFPDLHSELNLSSLELGDSALYFCASSVDRIYEQYFGPGTRLTVT.